Listed below are T cell receptor beta chains from one sample, sequenced in a study of OX40 agonist ivuxolimab in advanced cancers. Only in-frame clones appear in the TCRdb table, and some are missing; sequencing was by immunoSEQ multiplex PCR. This table has 50,000 to 80,000 clones, about 81% appearing once. Sequencing used CD4+ or CD8+ T cells sorted from blood, obtained in a trial of the OX40 agonist ivuxolimab. The receptors here all came from an adult with an advanced solid tumor such as melanoma, head and neck, liver or kidney cancer. The CDR3 runs from the conserved cysteine through the conserved F or W. The D gene is left open where the match is weak. Rows may omit the clone size; those that give it use once, few, many or a size class.

clone size	V gene	J gene	D gene	CDR3 DNA	CDR3 protein
once	TRBV5-4	TRBJ2-5	TRBD1	TGTGCCAGCAGCCTGACAGGGCTCCAAGAGACCCAGTACTTC	CASSLTGLQETQYF
NA	TRBV2	TRBJ2-5	TRBD1	TGTGCCAGCAGTCCAAGAGGCAGGGGGCGGGAGACCCAGTACTTC	CASSPRGRGRETQYF
NA	TRBV5-4	TRBJ2-5	TRBD2	TGTGCCAGCAGCTTCAGACTAGCGGGAGTGATCGAGACCCAGTACTTC	CASSFRLAGVIETQYF
NA	TRBV18	TRBJ2-1	NA	TGTGCCAGCTCACCACGCGGCGGAGTCTCCTACAATGAGCAGTTCTTC	CASSPRGGVSYNEQFF
NA	TRBV6-1	TRBJ1-4	TRBD1	TGTGCCAGCAGTGGGGACAGGGGGCATGAAAAACTGTTTTTT	CASSGDRGHEKLFF
NA	TRBV7-3	TRBJ1-1	NA	TGTGCCAGCAGCCATACGGAGGGAGCCACTGAAGCTTTCTTT	CASSHTEGATEAFF
NA	TRBV7-3	TRBJ2-3	TRBD1	TGTGCCAGCAGCCAACAGGGGGCTAAAGATACGCAGTATTTT	CASSQQGAKDTQYF
NA	TRBV11-2	TRBJ1-1	NA	TGTGCCAGCAACCTAGGGGTTATATCTGAAGCTTTCTTT	CASNLGVISEAFF
NA	TRBV10-1	TRBJ2-7	NA	TGCGCCAGCAGTGAGTCGTTGGGCAAGGGGTACGAGCAGTACTTC	CASSESLGKGYEQYF
NA	TRBV7-2	TRBJ2-1	NA	TGTGCCAGCAGCTCCGGGGCCTACAATGAGCAGTTCTTC	CASSSGAYNEQFF
once	TRBV28	TRBJ1-6	TRBD1	TGTGCCAGCAGTACAAGACAGGGCTCAAATAATTCACCCCTCCACTTT	CASSTRQGSNNSPLHF
NA	TRBV5-4	TRBJ2-7	NA	TGTGCCAGCAGCTCACCAGGGACATCCTACGAGCAGTACTTC	CASSSPGTSYEQYF
NA	TRBV2	TRBJ2-1	TRBD2	TGTGCCAGCAGTGAGGTTGGACTAGCGGGGCGGAATGAGCAGTTCTTC	CASSEVGLAGRNEQFF
NA	TRBV11-2	TRBJ1-2	TRBD1	TGTGCCAGCAGCTTAGTGGGACAGGGGCCTCTCTATGGCTACACCTTC	CASSLVGQGPLYGYTF
NA	TRBV27	TRBJ2-7	TRBD2	TGTGCCAGCAAGACGGGAGGGCCAGTATACGAGCAGTACTTC	CASKTGGPVYEQYF
NA	TRBV6-5	TRBJ1-1	NA	TGTGCCAGCAGTTACTCGGTCCAGTTGAACACTGAAGCTTTCTTT	CASSYSVQLNTEAFF
NA	TRBV28	TRBJ1-5	TRBD1	TGTGCCAGCAGGGGGGACAGGGGTCCCCAGCATTTT	CASRGDRGPQHF
NA	TRBV30	TRBJ2-3	TRBD2	TGTGCCTGGAGTGTACGTAGCGGGAGTAGCACAGATACGCAGTATTTT	CAWSVRSGSSTDTQYF
NA	TRBV7-6	TRBJ2-1	TRBD1	TGTGCCAGCAGCCTCTACCCCCTTCAACAGGGGAGCTCCTACAATGAGCAGTTCTTC	CASSLYPLQQGSSYNEQFF
NA	TRBV19	TRBJ1-5	NA	TGTGCCAGTAAGATGGCAGAGAATCAGCCCCAGCATTTT	CASKMAENQPQHF
NA	TRBV10-2	TRBJ1-1	NA	TGCGCCAGCAACCCGGCGACGGTTATGAACACTGAAGCTTTCTTT	CASNPATVMNTEAFF
NA	TRBV2	TRBJ2-3	NA	TGTGCCGGAAAGTCGGACTTTCTCACAGATACGCAGTATTTT	CAGKSDFLTDTQYF
NA	TRBV28	TRBJ2-5	NA	TGTGCCACCTCACGATCAGTGCCTCAAGAGACCCAGTACTTC	CATSRSVPQETQYF
NA	TRBV7-6	TRBJ2-7	TRBD2	TGTGCCAGCAGCTTAGTGGAGCGGGAAAGGAACTACGAGCAGTACTTC	CASSLVERERNYEQYF
once	TRBV9	TRBJ1-1	TRBD1	TGTGCCAGCAGCGTAGGGGGACAGGCCTTAAGGAACACTGAAGCTTTCTTT	CASSVGGQALRNTEAFF
NA	TRBV7-6	TRBJ1-2	NA	TGTGCCAGCAGCTTACGTCGTACATTAGGGGGTCCCTATGGCTACACCTTC	CASSLRRTLGGPYGYTF
once	TRBV6-6	TRBJ2-5	NA	TGTGCCAGCAGCCTCGGGGGCGGTGAGACCCAGTACTTC	CASSLGGGETQYF
NA	TRBV2	TRBJ1-4	TRBD1	TGTGCCAGCAGTGGCTCCGGGACAGGGATTGAAAAACTGTTTTTT	CASSGSGTGIEKLFF
NA	TRBV6-5	TRBJ2-7	NA	TGTGCCAGCAGTTACTCGAAGGTCGTCTCCTACGAGCAGTATTTC	CASSYSKVVSYEQYF
NA	TRBV6-5	TRBJ2-7	TRBD1	TGTGCCAGCAGTTATCGGACAGGGGTATCCTACGAGCAGTACTTC	CASSYRTGVSYEQYF
NA	TRBV5-6	TRBJ2-3	NA	TGTGCCAGCAGCCAGCACACAGATACGCAGTATTTT	CASSQHTDTQYF
NA	TRBV18	TRBJ2-1	NA	TGTGCCAGCTCACCGATAGGTGGTGGTGATCGCAATGAGCAGTTCTTC	CASSPIGGGDRNEQFF
NA	TRBV30	TRBJ1-4	TRBD1	TGTGCCTGGAGTCGCGGGACAGGGCATGAAAAACTGTTTTTT	CAWSRGTGHEKLFF
NA	TRBV2	TRBJ2-2	TRBD1	TGTGCCAGCAGGCGCACGACAGGGGCCGGGGAGCTGTTTTTT	CASRRTTGAGELFF
NA	TRBV7-9	TRBJ1-2	NA	TGTGCCAGCAGCTTAGAGGGCAGGGCTGGGTCTGGCTACACCTTC	CASSLEGRAGSGYTF
NA	TRBV9	TRBJ1-1	TRBD1	TGTGCCAGCAGCAGAGGACAGGGGAACACTGAAGCTTTCTTT	CASSRGQGNTEAFF
NA	TRBV27	TRBJ2-7	NA	TGTGCCAGCAGGGTTGAGTGGAGCACCTACGAGCAGTACTTC	CASRVEWSTYEQYF
NA	TRBV2	TRBJ1-6	TRBD1	TGTGCCAGCGGACAGGGGAGCTCCTATAATTCACCCCTCCACTTT	CASGQGSSYNSPLHF
few	TRBV6-6	TRBJ1-2	TRBD1	TGTGCCAGCAAGGGGACAGGGGTTGATTACTATGGCTACACCTTC	CASKGTGVDYYGYTF
NA	TRBV5-4	TRBJ2-2	NA	TGTGCCAGCAGCTTGGAATGGTCCGGGGAGCTGTTTTTT	CASSLEWSGELFF
NA	TRBV7-8	TRBJ2-3	NA	TGTGCCAGCAGCTTATGGTCTGGGGCCGGGAATACGCAGTATTTT	CASSLWSGAGNTQYF
NA	TRBV9	TRBJ2-6	NA	TGTGCCAGCAGCGCGATTATGGCTGGGGCCAACGTCCTGACTTTC	CASSAIMAGANVLTF
once	TRBV12-1	TRBJ2-1	NA	TGTGCCCGACGCGGGGACGGGGGAGGGCTAGACGAGCAGTTCTTC	CARRGDGGGLDEQFF
NA	TRBV18	TRBJ2-3	TRBD1	TGTGCCAGCTCATCTGGGACAGCTGTCTCAGATACGCAGTGTTTT	CASSSGTAVSDTQCF
NA	TRBV5-1	TRBJ2-6	NA	TGCGCCAGCAGCTTGGTGACGGGGGCCAACGTCCTGACTTTC	CASSLVTGANVLTF
NA	TRBV28	TRBJ2-7	TRBD1	TGTGCCTCGGACAGGGGGTACGAGCAGTACTTC	CASDRGYEQYF
NA	TRBV30	TRBJ2-2	NA	TGTGCCTGGAGTGTACGTGTAGGGGTTGAAACCGGGGAGCTGTTTTTT	CAWSVRVGVETGELFF
few	TRBV4-2	TRBJ2-3	TRBD2	TGTGCCAGCAGCCCTAGCGGGGTAATCGGAGATACGCAGTATTTT	CASSPSGVIGDTQYF
few	TRBV6-6	TRBJ2-3	TRBD1	TGTGCCAGCAGTCTCGGGGGACAGGACACAGATACGCAGTATTTT	CASSLGGQDTDTQYF
NA	TRBV28	TRBJ1-3	TRBD1	TGTGCCAGCAGCCGGGAGGGGACAGTCTCTGGAAACACCATATATTTT	CASSREGTVSGNTIYF
NA	TRBV5-1	TRBJ2-7	NA	TGCGCCAGCAGCTTAGGACAAATCGACGAGCAGTACTTC	CASSLGQIDEQYF
NA	TRBV6-4	TRBJ1-2	NA	TGTGCCAGCAGTGAGGTTGGGGGCTATGGCTACACCTTC	CASSEVGGYGYTF